This T cell receptor (beta chain) derives from a study of cytomegalovirus exposure and HLA in healthy donors. V lost 1 base, J lost 4 bases, and 5 bases stayed unmatched. The germline gives CDR1 MRHNA, CDR2 SNTAGT. There are 16 residues in the CDR3. The PCR employed 60 Vbeta primers together with 13 Jbeta primers. TCRdb's copy holds only in-frame clones and misses some; the assay was immunoSEQ multiplex PCR. This repertoire shows 200,000 to 300,000 clones, roughly 78% found once; its top ten account for more than 0.45%. The TCR comes from a boy aged 5-17 years in good health and CMV-seronegative. Source material: PBMCs. The chain joins TRBV6-4 to TRBJ1-5, with TRBD1 identical over 9 bases. The CDR3 coding sequence is TGTGCCAGCAGTGACTACGACAGGGGGAGGAATCAGCCCCAGCATTTT. Amino acid sequence: CASSDYDRGRNQPQHF.